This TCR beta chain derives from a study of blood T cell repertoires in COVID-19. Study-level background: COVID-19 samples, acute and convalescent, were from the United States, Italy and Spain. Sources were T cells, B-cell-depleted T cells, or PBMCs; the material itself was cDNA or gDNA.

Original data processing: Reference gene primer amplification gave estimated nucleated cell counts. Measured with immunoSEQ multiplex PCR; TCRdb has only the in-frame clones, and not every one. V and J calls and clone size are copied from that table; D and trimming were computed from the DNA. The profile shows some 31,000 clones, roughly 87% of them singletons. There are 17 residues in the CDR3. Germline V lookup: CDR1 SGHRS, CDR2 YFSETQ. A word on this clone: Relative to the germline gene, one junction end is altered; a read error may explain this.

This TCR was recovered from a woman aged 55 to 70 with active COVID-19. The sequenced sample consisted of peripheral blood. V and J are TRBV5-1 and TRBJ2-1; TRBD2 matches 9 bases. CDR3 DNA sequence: TGCGCCAGCACCTTGAGACGTGGGACTAGCCCCTACAATGAGCAGTTCTTC. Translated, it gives CASTLRRGTSPYNEQFF.